Listed here is a single T cell receptor beta chain. Its specificity is unknown. This sample was included in a study of CXCR3-negative and CXCR3-positive naive CD8 T cells. Notes on the study in general: The study found CXCR3 expression partially decreased after cryopreservation and ran most assays on fresh PBMCs. Naive cells with CXCR3 showed TRB CDR3s that were more hydrophobic than those in CXCR3-negative naive cells.

5' RACE that incorporated UMI labels was used to prepare the TRB cDNA libraries. TCRdb reprocessed the 5' RACE reads and stores each CDR3 protein as one record, lacking DNA. The record lists some 99,000 distinct CDR3 sequences, of which the ten most abundant hold around 0.99%. Germline CDR1 and CDR2: DFQATT and SNEGSKA (reference sequence). The CDR3 sequence is 14 residues long. The receptor's source is a human donor in good health. Some clones in this sample may be carry-over from other donors' samples. The chain recombines TRBV20-1 with TRBJ2-2; as DNA is missing, the TRBD1 call by TCRdb cannot be tested. Sequencing was performed on naive CXCR3+ CD8+ T cells from blood. Subset in this sample: CD45RO-CCR7+CD27+CD95- naive CD8+ T cells expressing CXCR3 (TNR3+). CDR3 region: CSARALTGTGELFF.